The 30 T cell receptor beta chains reported below all come from one sample, sequenced in a study of shared clonotypes between healthy human individuals. Assay used: immunoSEQ multiplex PCR; TCRdb lists only in-frame clones, some missing. Of about 380,000 clones in the sample, 96% were seen once. Sequenced material: memory CD8+ T cells sorted from blood. The subset: CD45RO+ cells pooled with CCR7-negative TemRA cells. The receptors come from a man younger than 40 in good health.

This chain links TRBV20-1 with TRBJ1-2; D gene ambiguous. CDR3 length equals 8 residues. Looked up from germline, CDR1 is DFQATT and CDR2 is SNEGSKA (reference sequence). The CDR3 region is CRTYGYTF. For the CDR3, the DNA is TGCAGGACATATGGCTACACCTTC.

In nucleotides, the CDR3 is TGTGCCAGCAGCGCGACAGGGGCAGATACGCAGTATTTT. Residues: CASSATGADTQYF. V and J are TRBV7-6 and TRBJ2-3; 8 positions match TRBD1. The germline gives CDR1 SGHVS, CDR2 FNYEAQ. V was pared by 5 bases and J by 4 bases, with 2 bases of the junction left unmatched. The length of the CDR3 is 13 residues.

The genes are TRBV7-2 and TRBJ1-4, with D uncertain. Germline V gives CDR1 SGHTA, CDR2 FQGNSA. V gave up 7 bases and J gave up 4 bases, with 13 bases separating them. This CDR3 has 14 residues. CDR3 nucleotides: TGTGCCAGCACCCCCGGTGCCAGTAATGAAAAACTGTTTTTT. It specifies CASTPGASNEKLFF. The full variable domain, with the rest looked up from reference TRBV7-2 and TRBJ1-4, is GAGVSQSPSNKVTEKGKDVELRCDPISGHTALYWYRQSLGQGLEFLIYFQGNSAPDKSGLPSDRFSAERTGGSVSTLTIQRTQQEDSAVYLCASTPGASNEKLFFGSGTQLSVL.

The chain combines TRBV28 with TRBJ1-5; 8 positions agree with TRBD1. CDR3 length equals 13 residues. Germline V lookup: CDR1 MDHEN, CDR2 SYDVKM. Trimming cost V 5 bases and J 6 bases; bases outside gene matches: 3. The CDR3 reads CASSPGGGQPQHF. The CDR3 nucleotides are TGTGCCAGCAGTCCAGGGGGCGGTCAGCCCCAGCATTTT.

The chain is built from TRBV27 and TRBJ2-7; D unclear. V shed 6 bases and J shed 4 bases, with 10 bases lying between them. Per germline, CDR1 MNHEY and CDR2 SMNVEV (reference sequence). The CDR3 runs to 12 residues. In DNA, the CDR3 is TGTGCCAGCAGGAAAGTCCCATACGAGCAGTACTTC. This encodes CASRKVPYEQYF.

The chain employs TRBV29-1 and TRBJ1-1; 7 nucleotides agree with TRBD1. This CDR3 comprises 13 residues. The J segment lost 0 bases and the V segment lost 5 bases, leaving 3 bases of the junction unmatched. The V gene's germline CDR1 is SQVTM and CDR2 ANQGSEA. The chain's CDR3 is CSVSQGMNTEAFF. CDR3 nucleotides: TGCAGCGTTTCACAGGGGATGAACACTGAAGCTTTCTTT.

The J gene is TRBJ2-1, the V gene TRBV2, with 8 bases aligning to TRBD1. CDR1 and CDR2 (germline): SNHLY, FYNNEI. The CDR3 extends over 15 amino acids. Trimming removed 7 bases from V and 0 bases from J; junction bases left unmatched: 5. The CDR3 region has the DNA TGTGCCAGCATGACAGGGGTTAACTCCTACAATGAGCAGTTCTTC. Its translation is CASMTGVNSYNEQFF.

The chain combines TRBV20-1 with TRBJ2-7; tentative D call: TRBD1 (6 bases). Germline loops: CDR1 DFQATT, CDR2 SNEGSKA (reference sequence). The CDR3 is made up of 9 amino acids. This CDR3 reads CRKGDEQYF. The CDR3 DNA follows: TGCAGGAAGGGGGACGAGCAGTACTTC.

V usage is TRBV5-4 and J usage is TRBJ1-5; 9 nucleotides line up with TRBD1. The V segment lost 5 bases and the J segment 5 bases; nucleotides outside the gene matches: 8. Germline lookup yields CDR1 SGHNT and CDR2 YYREEE (reference sequence). The CDR3 has 15 amino acids. The CDR3 loop is CASSPDRGTDQPQHF. In DNA, the CDR3 is TGTGCCAGCAGTCCTGACAGGGGGACGGATCAGCCCCAGCATTTT.

The rearrangement uses TRBV25-1 and TRBJ2-2; 7 bases align to TRBD1. After removal of 3 bases from V and 7 bases from J, the junction contained 5 bases not matched to a gene. The CDR3 totals 14 residues. Germline lookup yields CDR1 MGHDK and CDR2 SYGVNS. CDR3 protein: CASSDPRTGGELFF. The DNA for the CDR3 is TGTGCCAGCAGTGACCCCCGGACAGGCGGGGAGCTGTTTTTT.

In nucleotides, the CDR3 is TGTGCCAGTAGTGCTACCCGGGACAACAATGAGCAGTTCTTC. Residues: CASSATRDNNEQFF. The rearrangement links TRBV19 to TRBJ2-1, with TRBD1 as a possible D gene (6 bases). The V end lost 5 bases, the J end lost 5 bases, and 13 bases lay between the germline ends. Germline CDR1 reads LNHDA; CDR2 reads SQIVND (reference sequence). There are 14 residues in the CDR3.

This chain connects TRBV6-6 to TRBJ1-2; D unclear. Germline CDR1 and CDR2: MNHNY and SVGAGI (reference sequence). With 2 bases removed from V and 8 bases from J, the gap between germline ends came to 6 bases. This CDR3 contains 11 residues. This CDR3 reads CASSYEEGYTF. The CDR3 DNA reads as TGTGCCAGCAGTTACGAGGAGGGCTACACCTTC.

The gene calls are TRBV28 and TRBJ2-7, with D possibly matching TRBD2 (5 bases). Germline CDR1 MDHEN, CDR2 SYDVKM. The CDR3 contains 14 residues. Trimming took off 1 base at V and 6 bases at J, with 13 bases between the two ends. The CDR3 nucleotides read TGTGCCAGCAGTTTATCCCGGACTGCCCGCGAGCAGTACTTC. It yields the protein CASSLSRTAREQYF.

The chain joins TRBV7-9 to TRBJ2-7, with 14 positions matching TRBD2. Looked up from germline, CDR1 is SEHNR and CDR2 is FQNEAQ (reference sequence). V shed 3 bases and J 2 bases; nucleotides not matched to a gene: 6. The CDR3 is 17 amino acids. The DNA of the CDR3 is TGTGCCAGCAGCTTTCCCGGGACTAGCGGGAGAGCCTACGAGCAGTACTTC. It is translated as CASSFPGTSGRAYEQYF.

This chain uses TRBV30 with TRBJ2-1; D ambiguous. The CDR3 is 13 amino acids. In germline, CDR1 is GTSNPN, CDR2 SVGIG (reference sequence). V lost 0 bases and J lost 4, with 7 bases in between. The chain's CDR3 is CAWSVDRYNEQFF. DNA of the CDR3: TGTGCCTGGAGTGTCGATCGTTACAATGAGCAGTTCTTC. Full variable domain (outside the CDR3, taken from reference TRBV30 and TRBJ2-1): SQTIHQWPATLVQPVGSPLSLECTVEGTSNPNLYWYRQAAGRGLQLLFYSVGIGQISSEVPQNLSASRPQDRQFILSSKKLLLSDSGFYLCAWSVDRYNEQFFGPGTRLTVL.

The chain recombines TRBV7-3 with TRBJ2-5; D uncertain. Trimming stripped 2 bases from V and 5 bases from J, with 9 bases between. CDR3 length: 13 residues. Germline lookup yields CDR1 SGHTA and CDR2 FQGTGA. CDR3 in amino acids: CASSLAGWETQYF. Here the CDR3 DNA reads TGTGCCAGCAGCTTAGCAGGTTGGGAGACCCAGTACTTC.

This clone was seen once. The V call is TRBV18, the J call TRBJ2-3, with 9 positions matching TRBD2. CDR3 length: 15 residues. Germline V gene data show CDR1 as KGHSH and CDR2 as LQKENI. The ends lost 1 base at V and 2 bases at J; junction bases unmatched: 1. The CDR3 DNA follows: TGTGCCAGCTCACCACTAGCGGGAGCCACAGATACGCAGTATTTT. Residues: CASSPLAGATDTQYF.

The CDR3 loop is CASMGGREQYF. The DNA for the CDR3 is TGTGCCAGCATGGGGGGGCGCGAGCAGTACTTC. The chain couples TRBV27 to TRBJ2-7; D might be TRBD2 (7 bases). Trimming took off 7 bases at V and 6 bases at J, with 10 bases between the two ends. CDR1 and CDR2 from the germline V gene are MNHEY and SMNVEV (reference sequence). The CDR3 is 11 amino acids.

V and J are TRBV6-6 and TRBJ1-2, with a tentative D call TRBD1 (5 bases). Germline V gene lookup returns CDR1 MNHNY and CDR2 SVGAGI (reference sequence). This CDR3 has 13 amino acids. Trimming cost V 4 bases and J 4 bases, with 10 bases left between them. CDR3 coding DNA: TGTGCCAGCAGTTTCAGGGCGCCCTATGGCTACACCTTC. Its protein product is CASSFRAPYGYTF.

The rearrangement uses TRBV5-5 and TRBJ1-1; D unclear. Germline CDR1 and CDR2: SGHKS and YYEKEE (reference sequence). This CDR3 comprises 13 residues. Deletions cut 2 bases from V and 0 bases from J, with 5 bases between. CDR3 loop: CASSFVLNTEAFF. In DNA form, the CDR3 reads TGTGCCAGCAGCTTTGTGTTGAACACTGAAGCTTTCTTT.

The genes are TRBV30 and TRBJ1-6; 7 nucleotides align to TRBD1. The ends lost 3 bases at V and 8 bases at J; junction bases unmatched: 13. The CDR3 extends over 16 amino acids. Germline V gene lookup returns CDR1 GTSNPN and CDR2 SVGIG (reference sequence). This CDR3 is CAWRALGTELYSPLHF. CDR3 DNA: TGTGCCTGGAGGGCGCTAGGGACAGAACTTTATTCACCCCTCCACTTT.

The gene calls are TRBV10-3 and TRBJ2-7, with D possibly being TRBD1 (5 bases). Germline V gene data show CDR1 as ENHRY and CDR2 as SYGVKD. The CDR3 has 15 residues. Trimming removed 2 bases at V and 0 bases at J, with 11 bases between. The CDR3 bases are TGTGCCATCAGTGAGGTCCAGGGCCTCTCCTACGAGCAGTACTTC. Its translation: CAISEVQGLSYEQYF.

The chain links TRBV7-9 to TRBJ2-7; TRBD1 matches at 12 bases. Looked up from germline, CDR1 is SEHNR and CDR2 is FQNEAQ (reference sequence). The CDR3 runs to 15 residues. The V gene end was trimmed by 5 bases and the J gene end by 6 bases; junction bases not matched to a gene: 8. DNA for the CDR3: TGTGCCAGCAGCCCGGGGGACAGGGGGCCGGGCGAGCAGTACTTC. It yields the protein CASSPGDRGPGEQYF.

To note about this clone: Distinct nucleotide sequences in the sample also encode this CDR3. This rearrangement joins TRBV15 to TRBJ2-7, with 12 bases aligning to TRBD2. Germline CDR1 is LNHNV and CDR2 is YYDKDF (reference sequence). J was trimmed by 3 bases and V by 3 bases; bases with no gene match: 0. The length of the CDR3 is 14 residues. The CDR3 DNA sequence: TGTGCCACCAGCAGGACTAGCGGGAGCTACGAGCAGTACTTC. The encoded protein is CATSRTSGSYEQYF. Complete variable domain (other parts from reference TRBV15 and TRBJ2-7): DAMVIQNPRYQVTQFGKPVTLSCSQTLNHNVMYWYQQKSSQAPKLLFHYYDKDFNNEADTPDNFQSRRPNTSFCFLDIRSPGLGDTAMYLCATSRTSGSYEQYFGPGTRLTVT.

The CDR3 DNA sequence: TGTGCCAGCAGTGGACTAGCAGGAGCCACCGGGGAGCTGTTTTTT. Translated: CASSGLAGATGELFF. The chain is built from TRBV27 and TRBJ2-2, with 8 positions matching TRBD2. This CDR3 region has 15 residues. Germline trimming cut 5 bases from V and 4 bases from J; bases unmatched to any gene: 6. From germline, CDR1 is MNHEY and CDR2 SMNVEV (reference sequence).

The CDR3 DNA is TGTGCCAGCAGTCGAGGCCTCCGAAACAATGAGCAGTTCTTC. Encoded protein: CASSRGLRNNEQFF. V usage is TRBV27 and J usage is TRBJ2-1; D call uncertain. This CDR3 region has 14 residues. V shed 5 bases and J shed 5 bases, with 13 bases lying between them. The germline V gene has CDR1 MNHEY and CDR2 SMNVEV (reference sequence).

A note on this clone: Distinct nucleotide sequences in the sample also encode this CDR3. The gene calls are TRBV20-1 and TRBJ2-3; no clear D gene. CDR1 and CDR2 from the germline V gene are DFQATT and SNEGSKA (reference sequence). V shed 3 bases and J shed 0 bases, with 1 base lying between them. The CDR3 covers 11 residues. CDR3: CSASSTDTQYF. The CDR3 nucleotides read TGCAGTGCTAGCAGCACAGATACGCAGTATTTT.

This CDR3 reads CASSFLQGDEQYF. Here the CDR3 DNA reads TGTGCCAGCAGCTTCCTCCAGGGAGACGAGCAGTACTTC. The rearrangement links TRBV7-3 to TRBJ2-7, with D tentatively TRBD1 or TRBD2 (5 bases each). Germline lookup yields CDR1 SGHTA and CDR2 FQGTGA. Between the trimmed V and J ends, which lost 3 bases and 5 bases, there was a span of 11 bases. This CDR3 is built from 13 residues.

The rearrangement links TRBV29-1 to TRBJ2-7; maybe TRBD1 (5 bases). The V gene lost 1 base and the J gene lost 7 bases, with 14 bases spanning the gap. This CDR3 is built from 13 residues. The germline V gene has CDR1 SQVTM and CDR2 ANQGSEA. The CDR3 here is CSVEVYGAREQYF. Written as DNA, the CDR3 is TGCAGCGTTGAAGTATATGGGGCGAGGGAGCAGTACTTC.

The V call is TRBV10-3, the J call TRBJ1-3; the D gene is possibly TRBD1 (5 bases). Trimming removed 2 bases at V and 0 bases at J, with 14 bases between. Germline V gene lookup returns CDR1 ENHRY and CDR2 SYGVKD. This CDR3 is built from 17 residues. The CDR3 DNA follows: TGTGCCATCAGTGAGACCCTGACAGTCCCCTCTGGAAACACCATATATTTT. Protein product: CAISETLTVPSGNTIYF.